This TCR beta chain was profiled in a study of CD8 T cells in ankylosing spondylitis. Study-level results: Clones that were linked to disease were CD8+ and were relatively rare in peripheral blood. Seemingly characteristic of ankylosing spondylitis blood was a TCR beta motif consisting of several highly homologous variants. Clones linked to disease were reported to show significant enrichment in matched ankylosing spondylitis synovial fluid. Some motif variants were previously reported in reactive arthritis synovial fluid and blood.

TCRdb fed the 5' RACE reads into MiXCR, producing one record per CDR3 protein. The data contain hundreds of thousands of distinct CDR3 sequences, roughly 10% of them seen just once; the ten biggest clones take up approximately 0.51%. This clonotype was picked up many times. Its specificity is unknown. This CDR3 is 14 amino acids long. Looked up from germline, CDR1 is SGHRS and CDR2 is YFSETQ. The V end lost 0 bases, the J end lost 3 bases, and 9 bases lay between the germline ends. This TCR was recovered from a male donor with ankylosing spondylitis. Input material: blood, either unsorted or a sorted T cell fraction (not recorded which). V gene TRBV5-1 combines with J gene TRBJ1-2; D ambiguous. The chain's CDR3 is CASSLEGNDYGYTF. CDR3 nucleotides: TGCGCCAGCAGCTTGGAAGGGAATGACTATGGCTACACCTTC. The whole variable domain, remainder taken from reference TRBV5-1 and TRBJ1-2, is KAGVTQTPRYLIKTRGQQVTLSCSPISGHRSVSWYQQTPGQGLQFLFEYFSETQRNKGNFPGRFSGRQFSNSRSEMNVSTLELGDSALYLCASSLEGNDYGYTFGSGTRLTVV.